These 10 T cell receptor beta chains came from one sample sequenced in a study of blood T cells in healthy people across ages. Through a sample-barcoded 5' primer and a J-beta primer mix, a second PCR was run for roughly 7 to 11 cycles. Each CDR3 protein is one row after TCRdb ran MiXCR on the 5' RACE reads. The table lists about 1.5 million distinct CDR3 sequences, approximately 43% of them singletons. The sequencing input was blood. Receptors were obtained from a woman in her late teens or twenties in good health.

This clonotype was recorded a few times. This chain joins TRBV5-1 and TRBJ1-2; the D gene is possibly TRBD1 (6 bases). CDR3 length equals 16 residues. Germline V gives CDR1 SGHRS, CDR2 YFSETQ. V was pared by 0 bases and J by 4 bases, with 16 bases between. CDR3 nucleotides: TGCGCCAGCAGCTTGGAAGCGGGCAGGGGTATCTATGGCTACACCTTC. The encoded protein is CASSLEAGRGIYGYTF.

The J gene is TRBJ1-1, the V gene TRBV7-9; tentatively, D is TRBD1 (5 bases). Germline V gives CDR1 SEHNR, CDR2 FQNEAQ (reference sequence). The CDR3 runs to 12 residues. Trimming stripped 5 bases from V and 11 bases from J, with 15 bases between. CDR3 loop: CASSQQRGSAFF. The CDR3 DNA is TGTGCCAGCAGCCAACAACGGGGGTCGGCTTTCTTT.

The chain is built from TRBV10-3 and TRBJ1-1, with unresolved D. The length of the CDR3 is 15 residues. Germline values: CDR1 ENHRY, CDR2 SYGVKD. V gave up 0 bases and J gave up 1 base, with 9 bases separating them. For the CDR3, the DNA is TGTGCCATCAGTGAGTCAAGAGGGTCGAACACTGAAGCTTTCTTT. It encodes CAISESRGSNTEAFF.

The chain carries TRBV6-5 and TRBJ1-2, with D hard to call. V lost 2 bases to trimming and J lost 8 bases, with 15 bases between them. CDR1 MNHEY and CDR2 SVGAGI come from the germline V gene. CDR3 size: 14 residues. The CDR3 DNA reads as TGTGCCAGCAGTTACAGGCAGGAATCTAACGGCTACACCTTC. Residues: CASSYRQESNGYTF.

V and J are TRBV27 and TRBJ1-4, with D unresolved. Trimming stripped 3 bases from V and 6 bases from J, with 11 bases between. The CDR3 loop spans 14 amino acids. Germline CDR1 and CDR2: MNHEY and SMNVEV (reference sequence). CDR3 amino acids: CASSLAGFYEKLFF. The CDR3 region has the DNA TGTGCCAGCAGTTTGGCGGGGTTTTATGAAAAACTGTTTTTT.

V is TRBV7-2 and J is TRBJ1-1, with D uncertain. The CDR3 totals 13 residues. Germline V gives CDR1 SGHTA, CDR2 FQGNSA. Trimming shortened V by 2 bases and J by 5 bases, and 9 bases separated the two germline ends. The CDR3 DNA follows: TGTGCCAGCAGCTTAAGACTGACTACTGAAGCTTTCTTT. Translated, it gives CASSLRLTTEAFF.

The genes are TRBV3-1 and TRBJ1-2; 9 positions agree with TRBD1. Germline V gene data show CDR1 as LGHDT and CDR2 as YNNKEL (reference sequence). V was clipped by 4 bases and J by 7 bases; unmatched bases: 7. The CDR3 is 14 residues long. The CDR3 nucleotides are TGTGCCAGCAGCCTACGACAGGGGGGCCGTGGCTACACCTTC. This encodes CASSLRQGGRGYTF.

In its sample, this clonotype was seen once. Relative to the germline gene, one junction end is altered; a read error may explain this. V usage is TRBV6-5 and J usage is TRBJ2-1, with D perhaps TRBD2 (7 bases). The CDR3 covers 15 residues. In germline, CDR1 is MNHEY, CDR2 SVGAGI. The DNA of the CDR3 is TGTGCCAGCAGAATGGGGGGGCCCCAGAACAATGAGCGGTTCTTC. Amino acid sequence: CASRMGGPQNNERFF.

In DNA, the CDR3 is TGCGCCAGCGGCCGCTCACAGGGGATTGACACAGATACGCAGTATTTT. Translating gives CASGRSQGIDTDTQYF. The V gene is TRBV4-3, the J gene TRBJ2-3; 7 bases line up with TRBD1. Germline loops: CDR1 LGHNA, CDR2 YSLEER. J lost 2 bases, V lost 8 bases, and 13 bases had no gene match. The CDR3 extends over 16 amino acids.

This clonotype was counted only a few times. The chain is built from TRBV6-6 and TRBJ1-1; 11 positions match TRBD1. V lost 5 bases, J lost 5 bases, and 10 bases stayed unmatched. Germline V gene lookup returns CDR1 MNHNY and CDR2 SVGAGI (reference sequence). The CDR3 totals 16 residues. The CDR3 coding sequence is TGTGCCAGCAGTCCCCGGACAGGGGGCGCTGGGACTGAAGCTTTCTTT. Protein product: CASSPRTGGAGTEAFF.